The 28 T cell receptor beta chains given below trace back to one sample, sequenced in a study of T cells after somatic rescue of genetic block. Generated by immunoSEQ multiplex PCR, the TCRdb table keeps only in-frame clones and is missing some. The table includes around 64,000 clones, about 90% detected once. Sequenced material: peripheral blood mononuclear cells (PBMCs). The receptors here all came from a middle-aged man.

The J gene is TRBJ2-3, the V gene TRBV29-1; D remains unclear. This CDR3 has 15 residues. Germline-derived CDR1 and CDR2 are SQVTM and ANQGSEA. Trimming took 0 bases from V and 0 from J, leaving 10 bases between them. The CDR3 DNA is TGCAGCGTTGAAGAGGTCAGGACCAGCACAGATACGCAGTATTTT. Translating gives CSVEEVRTSTDTQYF.

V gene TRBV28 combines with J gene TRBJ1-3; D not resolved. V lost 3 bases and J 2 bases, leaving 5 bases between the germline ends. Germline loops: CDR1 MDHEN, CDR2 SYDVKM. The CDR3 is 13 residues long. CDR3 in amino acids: CASSLSTGNTIYF. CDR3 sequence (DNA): TGTGCCAGCAGTTTGAGTACTGGAAACACCATATATTTT.

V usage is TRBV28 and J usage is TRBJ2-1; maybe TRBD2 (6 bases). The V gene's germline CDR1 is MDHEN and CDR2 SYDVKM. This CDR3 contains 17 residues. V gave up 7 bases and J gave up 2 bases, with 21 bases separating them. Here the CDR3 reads CASTPPGALAAYNEQFF. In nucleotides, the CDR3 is TGTGCCAGCACCCCACCCGGGGCACTAGCTGCCTACAATGAGCAGTTCTTC.

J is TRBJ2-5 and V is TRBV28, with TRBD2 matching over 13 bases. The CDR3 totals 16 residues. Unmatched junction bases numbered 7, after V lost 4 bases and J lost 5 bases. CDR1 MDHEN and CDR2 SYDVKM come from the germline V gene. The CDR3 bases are TGTGCCAGCAGTTCAAGGACTAGCGGGAGAGGTGAGACCCAGTACTTC. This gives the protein CASSSRTSGRGETQYF.

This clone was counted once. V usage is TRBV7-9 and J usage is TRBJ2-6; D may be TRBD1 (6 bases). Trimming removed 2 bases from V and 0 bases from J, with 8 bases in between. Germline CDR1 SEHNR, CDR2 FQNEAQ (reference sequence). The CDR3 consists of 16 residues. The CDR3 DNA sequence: TGTGCCAGCAGCTTAAGAGGGGGCTCTGGGGCCAACGTCCTGACTTTC. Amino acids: CASSLRGGSGANVLTF.

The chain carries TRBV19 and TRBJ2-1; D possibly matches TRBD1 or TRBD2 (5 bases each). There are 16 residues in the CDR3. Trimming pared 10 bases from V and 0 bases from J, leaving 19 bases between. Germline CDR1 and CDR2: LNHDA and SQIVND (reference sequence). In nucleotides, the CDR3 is TGTGCCACTGCCTCACCGGGGACCCCCTCCTACAATGAGCAGTTCTTC. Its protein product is CATASPGTPSYNEQFF.

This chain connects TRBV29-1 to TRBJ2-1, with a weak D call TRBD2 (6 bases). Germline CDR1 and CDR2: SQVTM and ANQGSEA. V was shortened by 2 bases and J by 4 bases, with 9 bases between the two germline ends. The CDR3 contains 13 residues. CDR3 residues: CSVETGEYNEQFF. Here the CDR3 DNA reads TGCAGCGTTGAAACGGGAGAATACAATGAGCAGTTCTTC.

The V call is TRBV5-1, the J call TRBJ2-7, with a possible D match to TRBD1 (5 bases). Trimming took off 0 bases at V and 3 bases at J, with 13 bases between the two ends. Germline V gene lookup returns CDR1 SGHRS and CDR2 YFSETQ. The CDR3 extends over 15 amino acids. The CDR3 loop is CASSLVQGSYYEQYF. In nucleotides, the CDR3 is TGCGCCAGCAGCTTGGTGCAGGGCTCCTACTACGAGCAGTACTTC.

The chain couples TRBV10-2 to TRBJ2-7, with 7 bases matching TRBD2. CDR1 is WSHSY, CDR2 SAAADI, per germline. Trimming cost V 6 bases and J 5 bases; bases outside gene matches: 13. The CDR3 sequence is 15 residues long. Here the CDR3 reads CASRDLTGGFHEQYF. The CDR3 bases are TGCGCCAGCAGGGACTTAACGGGGGGTTTCCACGAGCAGTACTTC.

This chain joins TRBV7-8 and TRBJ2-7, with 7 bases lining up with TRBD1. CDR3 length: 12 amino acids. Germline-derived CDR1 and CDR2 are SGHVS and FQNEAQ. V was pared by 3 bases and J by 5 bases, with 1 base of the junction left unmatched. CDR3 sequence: CASSFDRDEQYF. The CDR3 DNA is TGTGCCAGCAGCTTTGACAGGGACGAGCAGTACTTC.

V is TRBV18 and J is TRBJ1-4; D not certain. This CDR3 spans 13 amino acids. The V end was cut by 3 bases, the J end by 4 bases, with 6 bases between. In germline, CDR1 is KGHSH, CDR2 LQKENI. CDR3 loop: CASSPGNNEKLFF. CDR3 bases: TGTGCCAGCTCACCGGGAAATAATGAAAAACTGTTTTTT.

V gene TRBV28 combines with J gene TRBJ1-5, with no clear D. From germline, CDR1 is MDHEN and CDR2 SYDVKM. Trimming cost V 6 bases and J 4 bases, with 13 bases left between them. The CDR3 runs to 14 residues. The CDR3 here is CASRSPKANQPQHF. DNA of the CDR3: TGTGCCAGCAGGTCGCCCAAGGCTAATCAGCCCCAGCATTTT. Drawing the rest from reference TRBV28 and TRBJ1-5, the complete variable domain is DVKVTQSSRYLVKRTGEKVFLECVQDMDHENMFWYRQDPGLGLRLIYFSYDVKMKEKGDIPEGYSVSREKKERFSLILESASTNQTSMYLCASRSPKANQPQHFGDGTRLSIL.

CDR3 bases: TGTGCCAGCAGCTTAGCTCCCACAGATACGCAGTATTTT. It specifies CASSLAPTDTQYF. The J gene is TRBJ2-3, the V gene TRBV13; D unresolved. CDR3 size: 13 residues. From germline, CDR1 is PRHDT and CDR2 FYEKMQ (reference sequence). Trimming took off 1 base at V and 2 bases at J, with 4 bases between the two ends. Full variable domain (rest looked up from reference TRBV13 and TRBJ2-3): AAGVIQSPRHLIKEKRETATLKCYPIPRHDTVYWYQQGPGQDPQFLISFYEKMQSDKGSIPDRFSAQQFSDYHSELNMSSLELGDSALYFCASSLAPTDTQYFGPGTRLTVL.

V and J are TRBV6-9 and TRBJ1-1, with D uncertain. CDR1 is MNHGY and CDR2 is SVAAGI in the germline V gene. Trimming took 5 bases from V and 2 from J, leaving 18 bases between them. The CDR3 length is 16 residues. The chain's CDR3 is CASSRTPGTGNTEAFF. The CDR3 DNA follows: TGTGCCAGCAGTCGAACCCCCGGTACGGGAAACACTGAAGCTTTCTTT.

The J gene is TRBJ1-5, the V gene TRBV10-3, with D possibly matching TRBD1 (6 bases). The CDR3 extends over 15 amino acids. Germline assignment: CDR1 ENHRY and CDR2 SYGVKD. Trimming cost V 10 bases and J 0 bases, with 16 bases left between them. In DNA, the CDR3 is TGTGCCACCCGGACAGAAAATAATAGCAATCAGCCCCAGCATTTT. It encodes CATRTENNSNQPQHF.

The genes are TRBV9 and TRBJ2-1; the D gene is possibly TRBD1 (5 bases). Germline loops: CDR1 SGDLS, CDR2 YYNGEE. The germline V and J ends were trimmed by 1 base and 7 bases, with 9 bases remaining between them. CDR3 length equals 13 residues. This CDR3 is CASSVLQVNEQFF. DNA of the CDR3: TGTGCCAGCAGCGTACTACAGGTTAATGAGCAGTTCTTC. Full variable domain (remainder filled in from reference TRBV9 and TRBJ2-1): DSGVTQTPKHLITATGQRVTLRCSPRSGDLSVYWYQQSLDQGLQFLIQYYNGEERAKGNILERFSAQQFPDLHSELNLSSLELGDSALYFCASSVLQVNEQFFGPGTRLTVL.

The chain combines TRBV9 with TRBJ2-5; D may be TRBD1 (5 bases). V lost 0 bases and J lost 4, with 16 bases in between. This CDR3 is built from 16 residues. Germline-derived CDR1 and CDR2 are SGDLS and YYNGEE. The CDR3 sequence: CASSVGPSGSGETQYF. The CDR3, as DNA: TGTGCCAGCAGCGTAGGCCCTTCAGGGTCAGGAGAGACCCAGTACTTC. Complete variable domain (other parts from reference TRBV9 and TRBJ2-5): DSGVTQTPKHLITATGQRVTLRCSPRSGDLSVYWYQQSLDQGLQFLIQYYNGEERAKGNILERFSAQQFPDLHSELNLSSLELGDSALYFCASSVGPSGSGETQYFGPGTRLLVL.

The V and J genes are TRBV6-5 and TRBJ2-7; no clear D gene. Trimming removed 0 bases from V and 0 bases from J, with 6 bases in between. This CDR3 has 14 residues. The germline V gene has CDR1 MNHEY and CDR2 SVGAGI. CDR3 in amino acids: CASSYSAFSYEQYF. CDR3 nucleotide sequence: TGTGCCAGCAGTTACTCGGCGTTCTCCTACGAGCAGTACTTC.

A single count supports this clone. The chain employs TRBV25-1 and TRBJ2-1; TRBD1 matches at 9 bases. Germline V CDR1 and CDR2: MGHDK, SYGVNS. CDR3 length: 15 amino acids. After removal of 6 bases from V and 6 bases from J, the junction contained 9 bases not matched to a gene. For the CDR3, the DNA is TGTGCCAGCAGCGATACTGGGACAGGGTTCAATGAGCAGTTCTTC. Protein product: CASSDTGTGFNEQFF.

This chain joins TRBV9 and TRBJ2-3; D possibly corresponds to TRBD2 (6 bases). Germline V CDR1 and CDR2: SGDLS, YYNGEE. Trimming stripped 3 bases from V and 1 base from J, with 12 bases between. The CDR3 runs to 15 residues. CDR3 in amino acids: CASSEWGGGTDTQYF. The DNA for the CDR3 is TGTGCCAGCAGCGAGTGGGGAGGTGGCACAGATACGCAGTATTTT. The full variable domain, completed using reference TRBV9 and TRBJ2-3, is DSGVTQTPKHLITATGQRVTLRCSPRSGDLSVYWYQQSLDQGLQFLIQYYNGEERAKGNILERFSAQQFPDLHSELNLSSLELGDSALYFCASSEWGGGTDTQYFGPGTRLTVL.

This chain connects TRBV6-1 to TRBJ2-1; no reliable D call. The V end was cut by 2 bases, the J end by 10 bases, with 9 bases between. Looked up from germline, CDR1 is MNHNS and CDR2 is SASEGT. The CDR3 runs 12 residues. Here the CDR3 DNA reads TGTGCCAGCAGTGAATTCAAGCCCGAGCAGTTCTTC. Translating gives CASSEFKPEQFF.

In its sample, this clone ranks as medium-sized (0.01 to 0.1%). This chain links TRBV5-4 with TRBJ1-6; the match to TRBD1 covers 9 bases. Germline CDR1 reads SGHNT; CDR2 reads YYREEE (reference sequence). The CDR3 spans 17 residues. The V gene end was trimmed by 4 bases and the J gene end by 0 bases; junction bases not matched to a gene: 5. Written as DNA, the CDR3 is TGTGCCAGCAGCCCCGGGACAGGGAGCTCCTATAATTCACCCCTCCACTTT. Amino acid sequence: CASSPGTGSSYNSPLHF.

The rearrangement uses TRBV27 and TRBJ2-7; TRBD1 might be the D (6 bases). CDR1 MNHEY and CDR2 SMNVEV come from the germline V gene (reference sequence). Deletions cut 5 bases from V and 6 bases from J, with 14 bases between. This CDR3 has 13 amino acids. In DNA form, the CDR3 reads TGTGCCAGCAGTGGCAGGGGACGGATCGAGCAGTACTTC. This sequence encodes CASSGRGRIEQYF.

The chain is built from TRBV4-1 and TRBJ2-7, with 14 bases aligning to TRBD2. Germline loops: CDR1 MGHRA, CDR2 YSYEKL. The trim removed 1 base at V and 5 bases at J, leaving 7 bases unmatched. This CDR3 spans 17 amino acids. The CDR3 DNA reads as TGCGCCAGCAGCCAAGGACCGACTAGCGGGAGGGTCAACGAGCAGTACTTC. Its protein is CASSQGPTSGRVNEQYF.

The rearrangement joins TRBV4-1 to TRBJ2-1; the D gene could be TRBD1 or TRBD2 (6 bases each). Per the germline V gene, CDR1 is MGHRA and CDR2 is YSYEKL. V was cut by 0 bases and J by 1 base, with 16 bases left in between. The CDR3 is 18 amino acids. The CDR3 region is CASSQDRGDGGSYNEQFF. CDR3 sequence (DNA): TGCGCCAGCAGCCAAGACAGGGGCGACGGAGGGTCCTACAATGAGCAGTTCTTC.

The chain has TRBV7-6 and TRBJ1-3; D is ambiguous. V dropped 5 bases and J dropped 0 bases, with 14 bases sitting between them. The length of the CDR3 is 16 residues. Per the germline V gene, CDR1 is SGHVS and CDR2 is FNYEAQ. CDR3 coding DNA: TGTGCCAGCAGCCATTATCCGGGCCGCTCTGGAAACACCATATATTTT. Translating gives CASSHYPGRSGNTIYF.

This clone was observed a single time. CDR3 loop: CASSLEGGQEKLFF. For the CDR3, the DNA is TGCGCCAGCAGCTTGGAAGGGGGACAAGAAAAACTGTTTTTT. The J gene is TRBJ1-4, the V gene TRBV5-1; a possible D gene is TRBD1 (6 bases). The CDR3 contains 14 residues. CDR1 is SGHRS and CDR2 is YFSETQ in the germline V gene. Deletions cut 0 bases from V and 8 bases from J, with 11 bases between.

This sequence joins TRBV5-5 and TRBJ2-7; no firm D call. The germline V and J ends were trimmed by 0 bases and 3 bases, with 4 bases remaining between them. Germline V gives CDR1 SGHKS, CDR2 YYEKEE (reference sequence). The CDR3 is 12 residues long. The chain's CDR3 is CASSLDNYEQYF. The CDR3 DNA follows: TGTGCCAGCAGCTTGGACAACTACGAGCAGTACTTC.